This TCR beta chain was captured by sequencing in a study of PD-1 blockade in classical Hodgkin lymphoma. Across the whole study: With a 2-week interval, patients received intravenous nivolumab at 3 mg/kg. Study-wide results and limits: Baseline diversity was lower in partial responders and progressors than complete responders. A significant rise in TCR diversity by C4D1 was seen for CD4+ but not CD8+ cells. Nothing has yet pinned down what causes the repertoire differences, possibly disease activity or prior therapy.

Only in-frame clones appear in the TCRdb table, and some are missing; sequencing was by immunoSEQ multiplex PCR. The repertoire holds over 50,000 clones, with about nine tenths as singletons. Germline CDR1 is SNHLY and CDR2 is FYNNEI. This CDR3 has 14 amino acids. The V gene end was trimmed by 6 bases and the J gene end by 8 bases; junction bases not matched to a gene: 8. Remarks on this clone: Antigen: not known.

This sample's time point: cycle 4 day 1 (C4D1), after more than five weeks of nivolumab. Patients all relapsed after autologous stem cell transplantation, and there was variation in brentuximab vedotin exposure. This sequence originates from a human donor with classical Hodgkin lymphoma. The sequencing used peripheral blood mononuclear cells (PBMCs), collected before the fourth cycle of nivolumab. The V gene is TRBV2, the J gene TRBJ1-3; 9 positions match TRBD1. The CDR3 protein is CASRPGQGSDTIYF. For the CDR3, the DNA is TGTGCCAGCAGACCGGGACAGGGTAGCGACACCATATATTTT.